A single sample is the source of the 12 T cell receptor beta chains below, sequenced in a study of tumor and adjacent non-tumor tissue in lung cancer. RNA was extracted from bulk tissue without any cell sorting. Three rounds of nested PCR, following a modified ARM-PCR protocol, produced the TCRbeta library. TCRdb reprocessed the multiplex PCR reads with MiXCR, giving one entry per CDR3 protein. Among over 60,000 distinct CDR3 sequences listed, over 75% were seen once. The specimen was lung tumor tissue. These receptors were obtained from a woman aged 45 to 65 with non-small cell lung cancer.

This clonotype was counted at least ten times. V usage is TRBV20-1 and J usage is TRBJ2-5, with TRBD2 matching over 9 bases. V shed 3 bases, J shed 0 bases, and the junction held 5 bases outside the gene matches. Germline V gene data show CDR1 as DFQATT and CDR2 as SNEGSKA (reference sequence). The CDR3 length is 15 residues. The CDR3 loop is CSASTASGNQETQYF. The CDR3 nucleotides are TGCAGTGCTAGCACGGCTAGCGGGAACCAAGAGACCCAGTACTTC.

The J gene is TRBJ2-5, the V gene TRBV11-2; D not certain. V lost 8 bases to trimming and J lost 4 bases, with 8 bases between them. Germline V lookup: CDR1 SGHAT, CDR2 FQNNGV. CDR3 length: 11 amino acids. The DNA for the CDR3 is TGTGCCAGCGACTTGGGAGAGACCCAGTACTTC. Protein: CASDLGETQYF.

A remark on this clonotype: The junction departs from germline at one end; a sequencing error may be responsible. V and J are TRBV13 and TRBJ1-1; weak D call: TRBD1 (6 bases). The CDR3 loop spans 12 amino acids. Germline values: CDR1 PRHDT, CDR2 FYEKMQ (reference sequence). In DNA form, the CDR3 reads TGTGCCAGCAGGTCATCAGGGGATGGAACTATCTTT. It encodes CASRSSGDGTIF.

This clonotype has ten or more counts. This chain links TRBV5-1 with TRBJ2-5, with D maybe TRBD1 (6 bases). The CDR3 length is 16 residues. Deletions cut 0 bases from V and 2 bases from J, with 14 bases between. Germline lookup yields CDR1 SGHRS and CDR2 YFSETQ. The CDR3 region is CASSLAFAGEQETQYF. CDR3 DNA sequence: TGCGCCAGCAGCTTGGCGTTCGCAGGGGAGCAAGAGACCCAGTACTTC.

The genes are TRBV29-1 and TRBJ2-1; no clear D gene. With the DNA end fitting TRBJ2-7 better, the J assignment may be wrong. The CDR3 runs 14 residues. Germline CDR1 SQVTM, CDR2 ANQGSEA. This CDR3 is CSVKQVYSYNEQYF. CDR3 sequence (DNA): TGCAGTGTTAAACAAGTCTACTCCTACAATGAGCAGTACTTC.

The rearrangement links TRBV29-1 to TRBJ2-7; D assignment may be TRBD1 or TRBD2 (5 bases each). This CDR3 is 13 amino acids long. The germline CDR1 and CDR2 sequences are SQVTM and ANQGSEA. Trimming stripped 7 bases from V and 5 bases from J, with 18 bases between. CDR3 sequence (DNA): TGCAGCGCAAGGGGACGTGAGGGCCACGAGCAGTACTTC. Its protein is CSARGREGHEQYF.

This clonotype is a singleton in its sample. This clone may be a read error of a much larger clone one base away. The rearrangement joins TRBV6-4 to TRBJ1-5; 7 bases are a match to TRBD1. This CDR3 spans 16 amino acids. The germline V gene encodes CDR1 MRHNA and CDR2 SNTAGT. J was trimmed by 1 base and V by 2 bases; bases with no gene match: 5. CDR3 residues: CASSDGQDWSNQPQHF. The CDR3 DNA reads TGTGCCAGCAGTGACGGACAGGATTGGAGCAATCAGCCCCAGCATTTT.

V is TRBV4-1 and J is TRBJ2-1; TRBD2 aligns across 9 bases. Unmatched junction bases numbered 10, after V lost 1 base and J lost 6 bases. This CDR3 spans 17 amino acids. Germline-derived CDR1 and CDR2 are MGHRA and YSYEKL. The CDR3: CASSQAWASGNTNEQFF. Here the CDR3 DNA reads TGCGCCAGCAGCCAAGCCTGGGCTAGCGGGAATACCAATGAGCAGTTCTTC.

Details on this clonotype: A read error may produce the germline difference seen at one junction end. The chain combines TRBV20-1 with TRBJ2-1; 8 nucleotides align to TRBD2. This CDR3 contains 14 residues. Germline-derived CDR1 and CDR2 are DFQATT and SNEGSKA (reference sequence). CDR3 in DNA: TGCAATGCTAGCGGGTGGGCCTCCTACAATGAGCAGTTCTTC. As protein: CNASGWASYNEQFF.

This clonotype was seen a handful of times. The chain recombines TRBV20-1 with TRBJ1-2; no clear D. V was trimmed by 2 bases and J by 11 bases, leaving 18 bases between them. The length of the CDR3 is 13 residues. The germline V gene has CDR1 DFQATT and CDR2 SNEGSKA (reference sequence). CDR3 sequence: CSARSPGVTGYTF. CDR3 nucleotides: TGCAGTGCTAGATCCCCGGGAGTTACCGGATACACCTTC.

For this clonotype: The junction differs from germline at one of its ends, possibly a read error. This chain joins TRBV5-1 and TRBJ2-3, with a weak D call TRBD1 (6 bases). This CDR3 is 16 amino acids long. CDR1 is SGHRS, CDR2 YFSETQ, per germline. The chain's CDR3 is CASSSEVAGVADTQFF. The DNA for the CDR3 is TGTGCCAGCAGCTCGGAGGTGGCAGGGGTTGCAGATACGCAGTTTTTT.

Only one count was recorded for this clonotype. The CDR3 does not close with the conserved phenylalanine or tryptophan, likely indicating a read error. The DNA is left out, because the CDR3 cannot be placed on it with certainty; the CDR3 is given as TCRdb lists it. The chain carries TRBV4-2 and TRBJ1-1; the table's TRBD1 call for D was not verified on the DNA. Germline V gene data show CDR1 as LGHNA and CDR2 as YNFKEQ. The CDR3 comprises 15 residues, both ends counted. The CDR3 loop reads CASSQDGGRGTETFL.